Below, one TCR beta chain is given with its context. MiXCR, applied by TCRdb to the PCR reads, yields one record per CDR3 protein. In the table there are about 10,000 distinct CDR3 sequences, around 37% of which are singletons. CDR1 and CDR2 from the germline V gene are MNHNY and SVGAGI (reference sequence). This CDR3 has 13 residues. With 1 base removed from V and 8 bases from J, the gap between germline ends came to 11 bases. The data originate from a study of immune characterization of retroperitoneal liposarcoma. The chain has TRBV6-6 and TRBJ1-2, with a possible D match to TRBD1 (5 bases). The sequence was collected from a female donor with retroperitoneal liposarcoma. The sequenced sample consisted of tumor tissue. The chain's CDR3 is CASSYYDGDGYTF. The CDR3 DNA is TGTGCCAGCAGTTACTACGACGGGGACGGCTACACCTTC.